The 9 T cell receptor beta chains below come from one sample, sequenced in a study of blood T cell repertoires in COVID-19. Here immunoSEQ multiplex PCR was the method, and the copy in TCRdb shows in-frame clones only, minus some. The sample carries 150,000 to 200,000 clones, 80% recorded once. The sequenced sample was PBMCs or T cells enriched from blood (not recorded which). These receptors were taken from a man aged 35 to 55 who had recovered from COVID-19.

The chain joins TRBV2 to TRBJ2-4; 12 bases are a match to TRBD2. The germline gives CDR1 SNHLY, CDR2 FYNNEI. This CDR3 has 17 amino acids. The trim removed 8 bases at V and 6 bases at J, leaving 14 bases unmatched. CDR3 sequence reads: CASLIRLAGGPGNIQYF. For the CDR3, the DNA is TGTGCCAGCCTTATAAGGCTAGCGGGGGGGCCTGGAAACATTCAGTACTTC.

The V gene is TRBV7-8, the J gene TRBJ2-7, with D possibly TRBD2 on 7 matching bases. Germline assignment: CDR1 SGHVS and CDR2 FQNEAQ. V was shortened by 4 bases and J by 0 bases, with 22 bases between the two germline ends. The CDR3 sequence is 18 residues long. The CDR3 nucleotides are TGTGCCAGCAGCTCACGCGGGGGCGCATTCTTTAGCTCCTACGAGCAGTACTTC. As protein: CASSSRGGAFFSSYEQYF.

The gene calls are TRBV7-9 and TRBJ1-4, with D tentatively TRBD1 (5 bases). CDR3 size: 15 residues. Germline lookup yields CDR1 SEHNR and CDR2 FQNEAQ (reference sequence). V was pared by 2 bases and J by 5 bases, with 12 bases between. The CDR3 nucleotides are TGTGCCAGCAGCTTATCAACAGGAAAAAATGAAAAACTGTTTTTT. Translation gives CASSLSTGKNEKLFF.

J is TRBJ2-1 and V is TRBV7-6, with D possibly TRBD2 on 8 matching bases. The V and J ends lost 5 bases and 5 bases respectively, with 25 bases between them. Germline CDR1 is SGHVS and CDR2 is FNYEAQ. CDR3 length equals 18 residues. The CDR3: CASSHPGGGLRRDNEQFF. CDR3 nucleotides: TGTGCCAGCAGCCACCCGGGAGGGGGCTTAAGAAGAGACAATGAGCAGTTCTTC.

The V and J genes are TRBV9 and TRBJ2-1, with 7 bases identical to TRBD2. The CDR3 is 15 amino acids. CDR1 is SGDLS and CDR2 is YYNGEE in the germline V gene. V was clipped by 0 bases and J by 6 bases; unmatched bases: 6. The CDR3 bases are TGTGCCAGCAGCGTAGGGGCTAGCGGACTCAATGAGCAGTTCTTC. It translates to CASSVGASGLNEQFF.

The chain combines TRBV5-1 with TRBJ1-2; no clear D. Trimming shortened V by 3 bases and J by 1 base, and 10 bases separated the two germline ends. This CDR3 is built from 14 residues. The germline V gene encodes CDR1 SGHRS and CDR2 YFSETQ. CDR3: CASSSNYLNYGYTF. In DNA form, the CDR3 reads TGCGCCAGCAGCTCTAATTACCTTAACTATGGCTACACCTTC.

In its sample, this clone was seen once. The J gene is TRBJ1-2, the V gene TRBV6-5; 7 nucleotides match TRBD1. This CDR3 spans 15 amino acids. V lost 2 bases and J lost 6; bases outside the gene matches: 9. Looked up from germline, CDR1 is MNHEY and CDR2 is SVGAGI. Written as DNA, the CDR3 is TGTGCCAGCAGTTACCCACACCGGGACAGAAATGGCTACACCTTC. Translation gives CASSYPHRDRNGYTF.

For this clone: This sample includes further DNA sequences coding for the same CDR3. The chain is built from TRBV6-5 and TRBJ1-1; 8 bases line up with TRBD1. CDR1 is MNHEY and CDR2 is SVGAGI in the germline V gene. The J segment lost 3 bases and the V segment lost 8 bases, leaving 5 bases of the junction unmatched. This CDR3 spans 13 amino acids. CDR3 nucleotides: TGTGCCAGCTCCCTGGACAGGGACACTGAAGCTTTCTTT. Translation gives CASSLDRDTEAFF.

The chain recombines TRBV24-1 with TRBJ1-5; D is perhaps TRBD1 (6 bases). CDR3 length equals 16 residues. The germline CDR1 and CDR2 sequences are KGHDR and SFDVKD. The V end was cut by 6 bases, the J end by 4 bases, with 18 bases between. This CDR3 reads CATSLGGQKKNQPQHF. CDR3 DNA sequence: TGTGCCACCAGTTTAGGAGGACAGAAAAAAAATCAGCCCCAGCATTTT.